Here is one T cell receptor (beta chain) with its context. This sample was taken from a study of T cell changes during pregnancy in multiple sclerosis. The table came from immunoSEQ multiplex PCR; TCRdb's copy has only in-frame clones and leaves some out. The sample contains approximately 28,000 clones, roughly 89% of which appear only once. Germline V gene lookup returns CDR1 LNHDA and CDR2 SQIVND (reference sequence). Trimming cost V 5 bases and J 0 bases, with 15 bases left between them. This CDR3 spans 16 amino acids. This material consisted of CD8+ T cells from peripheral blood mononuclear cells, taken in the second trimester of pregnancy. This TCR was sampled from a female donor with multiple sclerosis, enrolled in a pregnancy study. The rearrangement joins TRBV19 to TRBJ2-3; possible D gene TRBD2, 6 bases. DNA for the CDR3: TGTGCCAGTAGTCCGAACCCGACTAGAAGCACAGATACGCAGTATTTT. This codes for CASSPNPTRSTDTQYF. Combining the CDR3 with reference TRBV19 and TRBJ2-3 gives the whole variable domain DGGITQSPKYLFRKEGQNVTLSCEQNLNHDAMYWYRQDPGQGLRLIYYSQIVNDFQKGDIAEGYSVSREKKESFPLTVTSAQKNPTAFYLCASSPNPTRSTDTQYFGPGTRLTVL.